This T cell receptor (beta chain) was sequenced during a study of identical twins. Study results and limitations: Reduced insertions were recorded for abundant cord blood beta clonotypes, with no such pattern in memory repertoires. Partial confounding of zero-insertion analyses by invariant MAIT and iNKT cells was possible.

A universal primer site came from template switching; cDNA carried unique molecular identifiers. TCRdb re-analysed the 5' RACE reads in MiXCR, keeping a single row per CDR3 protein. The table lists about 190,000 distinct CDR3 sequences, about 16% of them singletons, with over 35% in the top ten. The V end lost 4 bases, the J end lost 2 bases, and 10 bases lay between the germline ends. Germline V gene lookup returns CDR1 MNHEY and CDR2 SMNVEV (reference sequence). The CDR3 runs 14 residues. Points on this clonotype: Its antigen is still unknown.

This same sample was also part of a study on T cells expressing NK-cell markers. From that second work: All TCR beta repertoires analysed originated from sorted CD3+CD56+NKG2C+, CD3+CD56+NKG2C- and CD3+CD56-NKG2C+ T cells.

Sequenced: CD8+ T cells sorted from blood. The receptor was derived from a woman aged 18-35 years in good health. The V gene is TRBV27, the J gene TRBJ2-3; the D is unclear. In nucleotides, the CDR3 is TGTGCCAGCAGTTGGCTGGCAGCCACAGATACGCAGTATTTT. Translated: CASSWLAATDTQYF.